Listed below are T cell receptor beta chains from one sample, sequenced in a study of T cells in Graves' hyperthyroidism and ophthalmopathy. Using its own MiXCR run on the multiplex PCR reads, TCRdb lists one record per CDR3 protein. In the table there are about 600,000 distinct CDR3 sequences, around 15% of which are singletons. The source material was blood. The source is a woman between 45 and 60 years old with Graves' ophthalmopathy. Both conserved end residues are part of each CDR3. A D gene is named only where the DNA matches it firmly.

CASSLQTASGTEAFF	.	TRBV28	TRBJ1-1
CASSGGGDAKETQYF	TRBD2	TRBV28	TRBJ2-5
CASSFSSAVDSNQPQHF	.	TRBV5-1	TRBJ1-5
CSALDRADEKLFF	TRBD1	TRBV20-1	TRBJ1-4
CASSEAGTASLDTQYF	TRBD1	TRBV6-1	TRBJ2-3
CASSENWTGRVEQYF	.	TRBV6-1	TRBJ2-7
CARSLYSGLAGGEQFF	TRBD2	TRBV14	TRBJ2-1
CSASGLAGTYNEQFF	TRBD2	TRBV20-1	TRBJ2-1
CASSGPSGRKGNEQFF	TRBD2	TRBV9	TRBJ2-1
CASSEGTAITGELFF	.	TRBV6-1	TRBJ2-2
CASSQGAGAAEQFF	TRBD2	TRBV4-3	TRBJ2-1
CASSMGRPETQYF	.	TRBV28	TRBJ2-5
CASSQDRTSTDTQYF	.	TRBV4-3	TRBJ2-3
CASSPPVINSGNTIYF	.	TRBV18	TRBJ1-3
CASSPSTYEQYF	.	TRBV5-1	TRBJ2-7
CASRGMTSYNEQFF	.	TRBV7-2	TRBJ2-1